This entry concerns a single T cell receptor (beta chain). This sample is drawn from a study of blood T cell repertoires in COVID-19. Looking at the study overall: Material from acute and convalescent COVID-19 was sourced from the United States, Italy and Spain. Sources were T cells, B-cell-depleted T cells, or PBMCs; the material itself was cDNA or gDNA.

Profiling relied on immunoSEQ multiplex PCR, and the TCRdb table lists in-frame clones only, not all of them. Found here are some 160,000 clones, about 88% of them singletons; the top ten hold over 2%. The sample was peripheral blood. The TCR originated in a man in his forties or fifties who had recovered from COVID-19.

Here the CDR3 DNA reads TGTGCCCAGGGCTACGATCTACTGAACACCGGGGAGCTGTTTTTT. It specifies CAQGYDLLNTGELFF. The chain combines TRBV10-3 with TRBJ2-2; D might be TRBD1 (5 bases). V was shortened by 11 bases and J by 1 base, with 17 bases between the two germline ends. The CDR3 has 15 amino acids. CDR1 and CDR2 (germline): ENHRY, SYGVKD.